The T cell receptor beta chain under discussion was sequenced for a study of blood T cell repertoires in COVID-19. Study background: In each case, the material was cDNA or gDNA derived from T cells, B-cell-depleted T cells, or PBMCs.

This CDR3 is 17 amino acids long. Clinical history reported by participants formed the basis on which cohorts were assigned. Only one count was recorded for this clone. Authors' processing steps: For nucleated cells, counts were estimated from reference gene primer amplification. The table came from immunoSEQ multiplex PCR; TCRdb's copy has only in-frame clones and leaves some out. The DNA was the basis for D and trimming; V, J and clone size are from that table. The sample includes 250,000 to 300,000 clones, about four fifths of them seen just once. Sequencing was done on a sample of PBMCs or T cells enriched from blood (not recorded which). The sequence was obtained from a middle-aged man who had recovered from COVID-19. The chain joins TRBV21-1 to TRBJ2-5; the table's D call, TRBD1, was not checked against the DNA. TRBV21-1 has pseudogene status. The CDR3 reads CASSKAATGPFGETQYF. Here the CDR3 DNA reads TGTGCCAGCAGCAAAGCTGCGACAGGGCCCTTCGGGGAGACCCAGTACTTC.